This T cell receptor (beta chain) was captured by sequencing in a study of cytomegalovirus exposure and HLA in healthy donors listed by TCRdb under 2017. About the full investigation: An earlier analysis of some 550 of the donors reported approximately 300 Gb of sequence data and approximately 110 million unique TCR beta sequences from about 179 million T cells. An early release covering some 640 HLA-typed donors comprised approximately 290 gigabases of sequencing data and tens of millions of unique TCR sequences. Of the 398 genotyped donors, 65% to 90% fell in the genetic ancestry cluster associated with self-reported Caucasian donors. The study aimed to test whether signatures of past pathogen exposure could be identified by cataloging public T cell receptors. Using immunosequencing, the study profiled T cell repertoires from 550 to 750 subjects and related those repertoires to cytomegalovirus serostatus. A separate validation cohort of about 110 different subjects was used in addition to the approximately 700-subject first cohort. To predict cytomegalovirus infection status, the study brought together high-throughput TCR immunosequencing, statistical association of individual TCRs with disease status, and machine learning. A later analysis re-analyzed previously published TCR beta repertoires from 666 donors and added high-resolution HLA genotyping to study TCR occurrence patterns. In the later analysis, no new phenotypic data were used to find candidate immune exposures; instead, reliance was placed on TCR beta sequences and their occurrence across donors. An earlier analysis of approximately 580 of the donors used high-throughput TCR beta sequencing to judge whether each TCR beta V gene segment behaved as functional or pseudogenic. Donor age, sex, ethnicity and CMV serostatus were compiled alongside the repertoire data. In a later genetic analysis, genome-wide SNP genotypes for about 60% of the 666 donors were used, and that subset was treated as a discovery cohort. Every discovery cohort repertoire had been produced on one sequencing platform. Both class I and class II loci were covered by HLA typing, at four-digit resolution. The number of typed donors differed by locus: roughly 629-640 for A, B, C, DRB1 and DQB1; approximately 520 for DQA1; about 600 for DPA1; and some 470 for DPB1. A handful of DR-DQ haplotypes were treated as single units for association and clustering because of strong linkage in the cohort. Among about 410 genotyped donors of the cohort, an average of around 240,000 unique TCR beta nucleotide sequences was sequenced per donor, of which about 19% were non-productive. Results the study describes overall, beyond this receptor: In a later genetic analysis, a missense DCLRE1C variant was associated with V-gene and J-gene trimming of TCR beta chains, and the association was replicated in an independent cohort. The sequencing pipeline was judged likely to have produced a cluster of highly shared sequence variants as a technical artifact. The study listed 150 to 200 TCR beta chains as associated with cytomegalovirus. This cohort had only TCR beta chains sequenced, and the lack of alpha or paired-chain data limited which features could be detected. A later analysis found that TCR association rates varied across HLA loci, with DRB1 alleles showing the most associated TCRs and HLA-C alleles the fewest. According to a later analysis, most CMV-associated TCR beta chains appeared to be HLA-restricted, and the HLA associations seemed to be driven largely by CMV exposure. In an earlier analysis of about 600 of the donors, most TCR beta V segments appeared in productive rearrangements about 90% or about 30% of the time, broadly matching IMGT annotations. In vitro tests confirmed that a few of the cytomegalovirus-associated TCR beta chains recognize cytomegalovirus antigens. The only immune exposure information available for the cohort was CMV serostatus. The classifier was reported to diagnose cytomegalovirus status with high specificity and sensitivity in both the original and validation cohorts. Across donors, most TCR sequences were observed very rarely, whereas some public TCRs were present in many individuals. Because counts were too low, more than 15 rarely observed V segments, including chromosome 9 orphons, were left out of the earlier analysis of about 500 of the donors. According to a later analysis, parvovirus B19, influenza, CMV and Epstein-Barr virus appeared linked to several top co-occurrence clusters. Assigning TCR associations to individual alleles was difficult when HLA alleles, especially DR and DQ, strongly co-occurred. In a later genetic analysis, fewer N-insertions in productive TCRs were reported among donors in an Asian-associated ancestry cluster than the approximately 670-donor mean. Some IMGT-functional V segments, including TRBV6-2 and TRBV6-3, could not be distinguished by the 87-base-pair reads and were therefore excluded. Linkage disequilibrium might explain the correlated functional status among segregating V segments, but an unknown experimental factor could not be ruled out. A further reported finding was that TCR beta sequences accurately predicted the HLA-A and HLA-B alleles for most subjects in the first cohort. Compared with equally common non-associated chains, HLA-associated TCR beta chains in a later analysis were more clonally expanded and had lower generation probabilities. Presence/absence analyses assumed roughly uniform sequencing depth across donors, an assumption that may not hold. HLA typing was unavailable for some donors at each locus, so association tests used only the typed subset. In a later analysis, 15,000 to 20,000 TCR beta sequences were associated with specific HLA alleles at a false discovery rate of 0.05. According to the authors, the approach could potentially be generalized to other disease states and immunological phenotypes.

The cohort consisted of fewer than 700 healthy bone marrow donors. At the time of sampling, all cohort members were nominally healthy, though unrecorded immune exposures were likely present. The donor was CMV seronegative and belonged to the group of under 400 seronegative cohort members. A peripheral blood sample was provided by each donor, and peripheral blood mononuclear cells were used for TCR beta sequencing. The Qiagen DNeasy Blood Extraction Kit was used to extract genomic DNA from the blood cell samples. CDR1 and CDR2 are drawn from the germline V gene (reference sequence): GTSNPN, SVGIG. Trimming removed 3 bases from V and 4 bases from J, leaving 12 bases between the germline ends. The CDR3 starts with the cysteine, ends with the phenylalanine, and has 14 residues. Just CDR3 DNA is preserved here, 42 bases in frame from base 1. Library prep was done by the immunoSEQ multiplex PCR assay. For the multiplex PCR, a mixture combining 60 forward primers for TCR Vbeta segments and 13 reverse primers for TCR Jbeta segments was used. The CDR3 region of rearranged TCR beta genes was amplified from genomic DNA with a multiplex PCR assay. On the Illumina HiSeq System, the amplified TCR beta libraries were sequenced as 87-base-pair reads. In the paper's pipeline: A later analysis tallied around 82 million unique TCR beta chains across the 700 or so repertoires, and approximately 9.9 million of those chains were shared by two or more donors. A nearest-neighbor algorithm error-corrected the raw reads and collapsed the reads into unique sequences, merging closely related sequences to remove PCR and sequencing errors. To assign V, D and J gene segments, CDR3 sequences were aligned to IMGT reference sequences. Each retained sequence needed at least a six-nucleotide match to both a V gene segment and a J gene segment. A rearrangement was called productive if the CDR3 had no stop codons and remained in frame with V and J, and every other rearrangement was called non-productive. CDR3 was defined according to IMGT convention as the region running from the second conserved V-encoded cysteine to the conserved J-encoded phenylalanine. The earlier analysis of 500 to 750 of the donors excluded any sequence lacking an unambiguous match to a single V gene segment. An earlier analysis of several hundred of the donors classified V segments as functional when productive rearrangements were above 56.7% and as segregating when the standard deviation between donors was above 5%. To diagnose cytomegalovirus status from the catalog of TCR beta chain sequences, a statistical classification framework was built. In a later analysis, V and J genes were assigned by comparing TCR nucleotide sequences against IMGT/GENE-DB human TR gene sequences. The TCRdist pipeline was used in a later analysis to assign CDR3 sequences and most-parsimonious VDJ recombination scenarios. A later analysis defined each TCR beta chain by its CDR3 amino acid sequence plus V-gene family, and excluded reads lacking a unique V-gene family. A later analysis removed 500 to 650 highly shared, low-generation-probability nucleotide sequences to deal with suspected cross-contamination and a sequencing artifact. In a later analysis, a clonal expansion index was calculated for each public chain from normalized within-repertoire ranks of inferred template counts. In a later analysis, generation probabilities were computed using a VDJ recombination model fitted to out-of-frame rearrangements, and the results were checked against IGoR. In a later analysis, TCR-TCR, TCR-HLA and TCR-CMV co-occurrence was scored with hypergeometric tests, and a repertoire-size bias correction was applied to TCR pairs. To estimate false discovery rates, a later analysis permuted the HLA or CMV assignments 20 times. In a later analysis, co-occurring TCRs were grouped using DBSCAN, and TCRdist sequence similarity was added for clustering within HLA-allele-positive subsets. Repertoires with fewer than 30,000 or more than 120,000 public chains, plus five repertoires with anomalous nucleotide sharing, were excluded from co-occurrence clustering. Drawn from immuneACCESS, this table holds only the in-frame rearrangements with V and J called that TCRdb kept. Clones are partly lost; checked studies trace under half to an unresolved V gene and leave the rest unexplained. The V and J calls and clone size were taken over from that table, and D and trimming were inferred from the DNA. The sample records approximately 130,000 clones, around 78% of which are singletons. The biggest ten clones account for approximately 1.8% of the sample.

Concerning this clone itself: Its antigen is still unknown. Within one base of it there is no much larger clone, and no base qualities were kept.

The sample comprised PBMCs. The origin of this receptor is a woman aged 40 to 49 in good health and CMV-seronegative. The V gene is TRBV30 and the J gene is TRBJ2-2; too little of a D gene remains to name it. The encoded CDR3 is CAWRHSGSTGELFF. The DNA sequence follows: TGTGCCTGGAGACACAGTGGAAGCACCGGGGAGCTGTTTTTT.